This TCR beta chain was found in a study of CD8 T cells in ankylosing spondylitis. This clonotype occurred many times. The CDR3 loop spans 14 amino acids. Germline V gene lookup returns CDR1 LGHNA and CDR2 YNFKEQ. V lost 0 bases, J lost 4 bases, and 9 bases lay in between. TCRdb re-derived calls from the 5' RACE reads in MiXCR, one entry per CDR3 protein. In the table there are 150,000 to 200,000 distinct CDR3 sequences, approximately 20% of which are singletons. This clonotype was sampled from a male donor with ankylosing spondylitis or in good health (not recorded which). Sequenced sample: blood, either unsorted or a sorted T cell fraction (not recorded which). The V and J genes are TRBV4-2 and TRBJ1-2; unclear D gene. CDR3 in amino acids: CASSQDRTVYGYTF. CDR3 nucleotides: TGTGCCAGCAGCCAAGATAGAACCGTCTATGGCTACACCTTC.